This TCR beta chain was identified in a study of blood T cell repertoires in COVID-19. CDR3 size: 15 residues. Trimming cost V 1 base and J 2 bases, with 10 bases left between them. Germline CDR1 SGHRS, CDR2 YFSETQ. As handled by the study authors: Reference gene primer amplification yielded estimated nucleated cell counts. Only in-frame clones appear in the TCRdb table, and some are missing; sequencing was by immunoSEQ multiplex PCR. V, J and clone size were drawn from that table, and D and trimming were deduced from the DNA. The sample carries more than 85,000 clones, about 85% recorded once. This clonotype originated in a human donor in a cohort sampled during active COVID-19. The V and J genes are TRBV5-1 and TRBJ2-1; possibly TRBD1 for D (7 bases). The sequenced material came from peripheral blood. The CDR3 DNA sequence: TGCGCCAGCAGCTTGACAGGGGAGGCCTACAATGAGCAGTTCTTC. Its protein is CASSLTGEAYNEQFF.